The clone carrying this T cell receptor beta chain has more than one count but fewer than ten. This sample is part of a study of blood T cell repertoires in COVID-19. Turning to the study itself: Donors in the United States, Italy and Spain gave samples during acute or convalescent COVID-19. PBMCs, B-cell-depleted T cells, or T cells provided the cDNA or gDNA that made up the material.

V gave up 2 bases and J gave up 2 bases, with 12 bases separating them. Germline CDR1 reads MNHEY; CDR2 reads SVGAGI. This CDR3 is 15 amino acids long. Per the original data handling: Amplification from reference gene primers served as the basis for estimated nucleated cell counts. Clones were sequenced by immunoSEQ multiplex PCR, and TCRdb holds only the in-frame ones, with some missing. V, J and clone size derive from that table, while D and trimming were established from the DNA sequence. The table has approximately 97,000 clones, about 85% seen once. The genes are TRBV6-5 and TRBJ1-2; D might be TRBD1 (5 bases). This clonotype originated in a man aged 55 to 70 with acute or convalescent COVID-19. Sequenced material: peripheral blood. The CDR3 DNA reads TGTGCCAGCAGTTACGGACATACTAAGAACTATGGCTACACCTTC. Translated, it gives CASSYGHTKNYGYTF.